This T cell receptor (beta chain) was identified in a study of T cells and copy number aberrations in small-cell lung cancer. CDR3 size: 16 residues. The germline V gene has CDR1 SGHRS and CDR2 YFSETQ. About this clone itself: Its antigen is not identified. Its ends do not fully match the called genes, so a read error is possible.

Donors had limited-stage small-cell lung cancer and underwent surgical resection in Hangzhou, China, between about 2008 and 2020. Assay: immunoSEQ multiplex PCR; the TCRdb copy retains only in-frame clones and omits some. Here the sample spans more than 1,500 clones, 85% being singletons. Study-wide results and caveats: Versus adjacent lung, tumor T-cell richness and clonality were lower; density nonsignificantly.

V and J are TRBV5-1 and TRBJ2-2, with 9 bases lining up with TRBD2. Input material: normal tissue next to the tumor. The receptor was derived from a man between 60 and 75 years old with small cell lung cancer. The CDR3, as DNA: TGCGCCAGCAGGGACTTTAGCGGGAGTCCCACCGGGGAGCTGGTTTTT. Its translation is CASRDFSGSPTGELVF.